This TCR beta chain derives from a study of shared clonotypes between healthy human individuals. Libraries were prepared by immunoSEQ multiplex PCR; TCRdb keeps only in-frame clonotypes and omits some of them. The repertoire holds about 730,000 clones, with roughly two thirds as singletons. This CDR3 is 15 amino acids long. The V end lost 2 bases, the J end lost 3 bases, and 14 bases lay between the germline ends. Germline loops: CDR1 MNHEY, CDR2 SMNVEV (reference sequence). The receptor was isolated from a woman aged 25 to 45 in good health. The chain combines TRBV27 with TRBJ2-7; a possible D gene is TRBD1 (5 bases). The sample was memory CD4+ T cells sorted from blood. The subset was: CD45RA-negative fraction. DNA for the CDR3: TGTGCCAGCAGTTTAAGGAGTCAGGGTAGCTACGAGCAGTACTTC. Protein product: CASSLRSQGSYEQYF.